This is a list of T cell receptor beta chains from one sample in a study of cytomegalovirus exposure and HLA in healthy donors. The protocol was immunoSEQ multiplex PCR, while the TCRdb copy is restricted to in-frame clones and leaves out a portion. The sample has around 110,000 clones, approximately 60% seen once. Material for sequencing was PBMCs. These TCRs come from a woman in her 30s in good health and CMV-seronegative. Each CDR3 is given with its conserved first and last residue. Only part of the rows carry a size: once, few, many, or a class if the clone is expanded.

clone_size,j_call,v_call,cdr3_aa
.,TRBJ1-5,TRBV19,CASSIVLEGQVLLNQPQHF
.,TRBJ2-1,TRBV28,CASSWREGRGFF
.,TRBJ2-3,TRBV7-2,CASSLGRYSTDTQYF
.,TRBJ1-2,TRBV5-4,CASSLAVNYGYTF
once,TRBJ1-5,TRBV27,CASRLTGPNQPQHF
.,TRBJ1-1,TRBV6-5,CASSYAIDRAEAFF
once,TRBJ2-3,TRBV18,CASSPTTGGSTDTQYF
once,TRBJ2-1,TRBV7-9,CASSSRESYNEQFF
.,TRBJ2-1,TRBV5-1,CASSFPSGSGNEQFF
once,TRBJ2-7,TRBV5-4,CASSWDSYEQYF
.,TRBJ2-5,TRBV11-1,CASSLAGQEGETQYF
.,TRBJ2-1,TRBV6-5,CASRQGQISYNEQFF
once,TRBJ2-1,TRBV19,CASSISGTSGSDEQFF
.,TRBJ2-1,TRBV25-1,CASSVQNEQFF
few,TRBJ2-1,TRBV28,CASSPGTSGNEWGEQFF
few,TRBJ2-6,TRBV4-3,CASSQDWNSGPTFGANVLTF
few,TRBJ2-7,TRBV2,CASTRAPYEQYF
.,TRBJ2-3,TRBV6-1,CASSVSRGQTTDTQYF
.,TRBJ2-5,TRBV6-1,CASSMSFRVEETQYF
.,TRBJ1-4,TRBV28,CASGGTNEKLFF
.,TRBJ1-2,TRBV10-3,CAISVLQGQDNYGYTF
.,TRBJ1-5,TRBV7-9,CASSFQTDNQPQHF
few,TRBJ1-3,TRBV28,CASSYWTDERGFYSGNTIYF
.,TRBJ2-7,TRBV9,CASSLTTSGYEQYF
few,TRBJ1-1,TRBV10-3,CAISESVVNTEAFF
.,TRBJ2-7,TRBV10-3,CATKGLAGDSYEQYF
.,TRBJ2-3,TRBV7-2,CASSTGLSSTDTQYF
.,TRBJ1-2,TRBV19,CASSITGEALGYTF
few,TRBJ2-1,TRBV6-6,CASTQAIWDEQFF
few,TRBJ1-4,TRBV6-5,CASSYSGGAGNEKLFF
once,TRBJ2-7,TRBV7-9,CASSRQDRRYEQYF
.,TRBJ2-4,TRBV5-6,CASQDSKNIQYF
.,TRBJ1-5,TRBV19,CASSIQDRGNQPQHF
few,TRBJ1-1,TRBV5-1,CASSLMQDTEAFF
.,TRBJ1-1,TRBV6-5,CASSPDRGRAAFF
.,TRBJ2-7,TRBV9,CASSVDWTSPYEQYF
.,TRBJ1-2,TRBV28,CASMAGREGYTF
.,TRBJ2-7,TRBV28,CASSWGDEQYF
.,TRBJ1-3,TRBV19,CASRTTGGLGNTIYF
.,TRBJ2-3,TRBV11-3,CASSPRGADSTDTQYF
.,TRBJ2-5,TRBV6-6,CASSYSVQGGMYF
.,TRBJ2-7,TRBV20-1,CSASPDEQYF
.,TRBJ1-4,TRBV30,CAWSVWSATNEKLFF
few,TRBJ2-1,TRBV14,CASSQARGSYNEQFF
few,TRBJ1-2,TRBV6-1,CASSEARGTYGYTF
.,TRBJ2-5,TRBV5-1,CASSLIRQAQETQYF